This T cell receptor (beta chain) was found in a study of cytomegalovirus exposure and HLA in healthy donors (TCRdb year 2017). About the study as a whole: An earlier analysis of fewer than 750 of the donors reported under 300 Gb of sequence data and 117 million unique TCR beta sequences obtained from around 180 million T cells. To predict cytomegalovirus infection status, the study combined high-throughput TCR immunosequencing, statistical association of individual TCRs with disease status, and machine learning. The number of typed donors differed by locus: 629-630 for A, B, C, DRB1 and DQB1; approximately 530 for DQA1; approximately 600 for DPA1; and some 470 for DPB1. Class I and class II HLA loci were covered by the typing at four-digit resolution. A later genetic analysis took genome-wide SNP genotypes for about 55% of the 666 donors and used that subset as a discovery cohort. The genetic ancestry cluster associated with self-reported Caucasian donors included approximately 85% of the approximately 410 genotyped donors. The study aimed to test whether signatures of past pathogen exposure could be identified by cataloging public T cell receptors. All discovery cohort repertoires had been generated on a single sequencing platform. Roughly 5 DR-DQ haplotypes were handled as single units for association and clustering because linkage in the cohort was strong. The study used immunosequencing to profile the T cell repertoires of more than 650 subjects and linked those repertoires to cytomegalovirus serostatus. Along with the roughly 670-subject first cohort, a separate validation cohort of over a hundred different subjects was used. An earlier analysis of several hundred of the donors applied high-throughput TCR beta sequencing to assess whether each TCR beta V gene segment acted as functional or pseudogenic. A later analysis re-analyzed previously published TCR beta repertoires from hundreds of donors and added high-resolution HLA genotyping to study TCR occurrence patterns. Donor age, sex, ethnicity and CMV serostatus were collected together with the repertoire data. Rather than using new phenotypic data, the later analysis identified candidate immune exposures from TCR beta sequences and from how often those sequences occurred across donors. Among about 400 genotyped donors of the cohort, an average of around 220,000 unique TCR beta nucleotide sequences was sequenced per donor, of which about 19% were non-productive. About 330 gigabases of sequencing data and roughly 80 million unique TCR sequences made up an early release that covered 640 HLA-typed donors. Overall results and qualifications from the work: In a later analysis, around 17,000 TCR beta sequences were associated with specific HLA alleles at a false discovery rate of 0.05. A few of the identified cytomegalovirus-associated TCR beta chains were confirmed in vitro to be specific for cytomegalovirus antigens. In an earlier analysis of approximately 600 of the donors, most TCR beta V segments were observed in productive rearrangements about 90% or about 30% of the time, broadly matching IMGT annotations. The classifier was reported to diagnose cytomegalovirus status with high specificity and sensitivity in both the original cohort and the validation cohort. A later analysis found that most CMV-associated TCR beta chains appeared HLA-restricted, with HLA associations seemingly driven largely by CMV exposure. Only TCR beta chains were sequenced in this cohort, and the absence of alpha or paired-chain data limited detectable features. A total of 150 or so TCR beta chains were listed by the study as associated with cytomegalovirus. A later analysis found that HLA-associated TCR beta chains were more clonally expanded and had lower generation probabilities than equally common non-associated chains. In a later genetic analysis, fewer N-insertions in productive TCRs were reported among donors in an Asian-associated ancestry cluster than the roughly 670-donor mean. A cluster of highly shared sequence variants was judged likely to be a technical artifact of the sequencing pipeline. HLA typing was unavailable for some donors at each locus, so association tests used only the typed subset. In a later genetic analysis, a missense DCLRE1C variant was associated with V-gene and J-gene trimming of TCR beta chains, and the association was replicated in an independent cohort. Most TCR sequences were seen in very few donors, while some public TCRs were found in many individuals. A later analysis reported that several top co-occurrence clusters appeared linked to parvovirus B19, influenza, CMV and Epstein-Barr virus. Assigning TCR associations to individual alleles was difficult when HLA alleles, especially DR and DQ, strongly co-occurred. For the cohort, immune exposure information was limited to CMV serostatus. A further reported finding was that TCR beta sequences accurately predicted the HLA-A and HLA-B alleles for most subjects in the first cohort. Correlated functional status among segregating V segments might be attributable to linkage disequilibrium, but an unknown experimental factor could not be ruled out. Some IMGT-functional V segments, including TRBV6-2 and TRBV6-3, could not be told apart with the 87-base-pair reads, so those segments were excluded. Presence/absence analyses assumed roughly uniform sequencing depth across donors, an assumption that may not hold. In a later analysis, TCR association rates were found to vary across HLA loci, with the most associated TCRs seen for DRB1 alleles and the fewest for HLA-C alleles. The authors suggested that the approach could potentially be extended to other disease states and immunological phenotypes. Fewer than 20 rarely observed V segments, including chromosome 9 orphons, were excluded from the earlier analysis of several hundred of the donors because counts were too low.

The library was built by means of the immunoSEQ multiplex PCR assay. The multiplex PCR relied on a mix of 60 forward primers for TCR Vbeta segments and 13 reverse primers for TCR Jbeta segments. A multiplex PCR assay on genomic DNA amplified the CDR3 region of rearranged TCR beta genes. The amplified TCR beta libraries were sequenced on the Illumina HiSeq System as 87-base-pair reads. The source study handled its data this way. In a later analysis, 70 million to 95 million unique TCR beta chains were counted across the roughly 700 repertoires, and roughly 10 million of these chains were shared by at least two donors. To remove PCR and sequencing errors, raw reads were error-corrected and collapsed into unique sequences using a nearest-neighbor algorithm that merged closely related sequences. V, D and J gene segments were assigned by aligning CDR3 sequences to IMGT reference sequences. For a sequence to be retained, a match of at least six nucleotides to both a V gene segment and a J gene segment was required. A rearrangement counted as productive if the CDR3 had no stop codons and remained in frame with V and J, and every other rearrangement counted as non-productive. Following IMGT convention, CDR3 was defined as the stretch from the second conserved V-encoded cysteine up to the conserved J-encoded phenylalanine. In an earlier analysis of 550 to 650 of the donors, sequences lacking an unambiguous match to a single V gene segment were excluded. An earlier analysis of some 610 of the donors called V segments functional above 56.7% productive rearrangements and segregating when the between-donor standard deviation exceeded 5%. To diagnose cytomegalovirus status from the catalog of TCR beta chain sequences, a statistical classification framework was built. In a later analysis, TCR nucleotide sequences were compared against IMGT/GENE-DB human TR gene sequences so that V and J genes could be assigned. A later analysis assigned CDR3 sequences and most-parsimonious VDJ recombination scenarios with the TCRdist pipeline. In a later analysis, every TCR beta chain was defined by the combination of its CDR3 amino acid sequence and its V-gene family, and reads without a unique V-gene family were dropped. As a way to deal with suspected cross-contamination and a sequencing artifact, a later analysis dropped 450 to 600 nucleotide sequences that were highly shared and had low generation probability. In a later analysis, a clonal expansion index was calculated for each public chain from normalized within-repertoire ranks of inferred template counts. A later analysis computed generation probabilities with a VDJ recombination model fitted to out-of-frame rearrangements, and checked the results against IGoR. In a later analysis, TCR-TCR, TCR-HLA and TCR-CMV co-occurrence was scored with hypergeometric tests, and a repertoire-size bias correction was applied to TCR pairs. To estimate false discovery rates, a later analysis permuted the HLA or CMV assignments 20 times. In a later analysis, co-occurring TCRs were grouped with DBSCAN, and TCRdist sequence similarity was added when clustering was performed within HLA-allele-positive subsets. Repertoires with fewer than 30,000 or more than 120,000 public chains, plus five repertoires with anomalous nucleotide sharing, were excluded from co-occurrence clustering. TCRdb took this table from immuneACCESS and kept in-frame rearrangements with V and J called. Such tables lack part of the clones; where checked against another copy, unresolved V genes explain under half of the gap, and the rest is unexplained. The DNA gave D and trimming, while V, J and clone size come from that table. The sample table records fewer than 150,000 clones; roughly 80% of these occur just once. The ten largest account for around 6.8% of the sample.

Trimming takes 7 bases off V and 4 bases off J; junction bases not matched to a gene: 6. As encoded in the germline V gene, CDR1 is MNHEY while CDR2 is SVGAGI. The CDR3 starts with the cysteine, ends with the phenylalanine, and has 14 residues. Left in the record is the CDR3 DNA by itself, 42 bases read in frame from the first base. To note about this clone: The antigen this receptor binds is unknown. Per-base quality was not reported, and no clone a single base away is much larger than it.

In total, approximately 610 healthy bone marrow donors made up the cohort. Cohort members were all nominally healthy when sampled, although unrecorded immune exposures were likely present. The donor tested CMV seropositive, placing the donor among the 310 or so seropositive members of the cohort. A peripheral blood sample was provided by each donor, and peripheral blood mononuclear cells were used for TCR beta sequencing. Genomic DNA was extracted from the blood cell samples with the Qiagen DNeasy Blood Extraction Kit. The source of this sequence is a man aged 40-55 years in good health and CMV-seropositive. Sequenced sample: PBMCs. The rearranged chain carries TRBV6-5 and TRBJ1-3; TRBD1 fits 8 bases in the junction. The CDR3: CASTPTGVGNTIYF. The DNA sequence is as follows: TGTGCCAGCACCCCGACAGGGGTCGGAAACACCATATATTTT.